This section outlines one T cell receptor beta chain sequence together with its context. Its antigen is not yet known. Per-base qualities were not stored, and no clone one base away is much larger. The data are from a study of T-cell reconstitution after alpha-beta-depleted transplantation in children (dated by TCRdb to the mid-2010s). At the level of the whole study: Using TCR repertoire profiling, the study quantitatively followed how T-cell immune reconstitution unfolded in children after TCRalphabeta/CD19-depleted allogeneic hematopoietic cell transplantation.

The CDR3 spans 15 residues, from the cysteine through the phenylalanine. Only the CDR3 DNA is retained, 45 bases long and in frame from the first base. Germline trimming amounts to 6 bases on V and 5 bases on J, with 12 as the count of junction bases outside the gene matches. The library was prepared using PCR. Reads for this sample came from an Illumina HiSeq 2500. TCR libraries were prepared with molecular barcoding, using unique molecular identifiers to normalize TCRbeta repertoire quantification. TCRdb reprocessed the public reads (quality trimming at Q25 with fastp, clone calling with MiXCR) and kept in-frame beta chains. When rows share a CDR3 protein, they turn into one entry using the most common DNA and genes. Recorded for this sample are nearly 550,000 distinct CDR3 sequences; roughly 18% of them occurred a single time. The ten most abundant clones make up less than 4% of the sample.

This clonotype originated in a human donor who donated a stem cell graft to a child with acute lymphoblastic leukemia. The sample was PBMCs from the stem cell graft donor, taken from the stem cell graft. The V gene is TRBV12-3 or TRBV12-4 and the J gene is TRBJ1-2; TRBD1 fits 7 bases in the junction. Here the CDR3 is given as CASRESGGERYGYTF. The nucleotides are TGTGCCAGCAGGGAATCAGGGGGGGAACGGTATGGCTACACCTTC.